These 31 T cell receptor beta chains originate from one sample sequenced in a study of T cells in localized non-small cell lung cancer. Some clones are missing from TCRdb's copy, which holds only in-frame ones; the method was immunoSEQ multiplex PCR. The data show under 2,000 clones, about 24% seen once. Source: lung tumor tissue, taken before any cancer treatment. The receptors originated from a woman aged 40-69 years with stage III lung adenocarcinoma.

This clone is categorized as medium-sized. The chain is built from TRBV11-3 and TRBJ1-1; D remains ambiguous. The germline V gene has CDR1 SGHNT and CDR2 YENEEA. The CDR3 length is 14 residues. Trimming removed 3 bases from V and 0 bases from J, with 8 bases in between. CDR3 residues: CASSFQALNTEAFF. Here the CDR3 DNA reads TGTGCCAGCAGCTTCCAGGCGCTGAACACTGAAGCTTTCTTT. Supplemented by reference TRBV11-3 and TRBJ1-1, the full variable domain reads EAGVVQSPRYKIIEKKQPVAFWCNPISGHNTLYWYLQNLGQGPELLIRYENEEAVDDSQLPKDRFSAERLKGVDSTLKIQPAELGDSAVYLCASSFQALNTEAFFGQGTRLTVV.

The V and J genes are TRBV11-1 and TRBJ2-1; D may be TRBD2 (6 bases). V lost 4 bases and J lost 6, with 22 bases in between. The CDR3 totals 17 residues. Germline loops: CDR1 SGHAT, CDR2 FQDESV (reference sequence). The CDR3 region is CASSSTVVAGITNEQFF. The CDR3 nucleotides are TGTGCCAGCAGCTCTACTGTCGTCGCGGGGATAACCAATGAGCAGTTCTTC.

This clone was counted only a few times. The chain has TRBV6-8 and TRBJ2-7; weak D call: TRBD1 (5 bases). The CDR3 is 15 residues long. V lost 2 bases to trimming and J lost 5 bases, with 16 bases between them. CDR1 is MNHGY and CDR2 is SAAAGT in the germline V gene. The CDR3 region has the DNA TGTGCCAGCAGTTACACTTCCCCAGGGTCCAACGAGCAGTACTTC. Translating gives CASSYTSPGSNEQYF.

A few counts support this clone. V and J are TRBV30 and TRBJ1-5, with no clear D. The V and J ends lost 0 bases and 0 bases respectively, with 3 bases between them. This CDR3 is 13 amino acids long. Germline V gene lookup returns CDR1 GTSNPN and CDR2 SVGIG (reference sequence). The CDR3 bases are TGTGCCTGGAGTGTAAATAGCAATCAGCCCCAGCATTTT. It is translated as CAWSVNSNQPQHF.

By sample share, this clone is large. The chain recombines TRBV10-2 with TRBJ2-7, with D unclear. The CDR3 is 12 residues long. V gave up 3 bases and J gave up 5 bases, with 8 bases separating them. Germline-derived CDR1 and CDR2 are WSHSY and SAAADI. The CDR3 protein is CASSDGADEQYF. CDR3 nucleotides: TGCGCCAGCAGTGACGGAGCAGACGAGCAGTACTTC.

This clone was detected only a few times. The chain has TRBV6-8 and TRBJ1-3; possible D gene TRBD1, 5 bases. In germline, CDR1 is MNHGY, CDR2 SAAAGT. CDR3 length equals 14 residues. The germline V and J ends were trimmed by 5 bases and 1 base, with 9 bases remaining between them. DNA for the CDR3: TGTGCCAGCAGTGATGGGGCGTCTGGAAACACCATATATTTT. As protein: CASSDGASGNTIYF.

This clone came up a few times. CDR3 DNA sequence: TGTGCCAGCAGTTTCCACCTATTTGGATCGGGGAATTCACCCCTCCACTTT. Translation gives CASSFHLFGSGNSPLHF. V gene TRBV6-8 combines with J gene TRBJ1-6; D not certain. V lost 4 bases, J lost 7 bases, and 20 bases lay in between. Germline V CDR1 and CDR2: MNHGY, SAAAGT. The length of the CDR3 is 17 residues.

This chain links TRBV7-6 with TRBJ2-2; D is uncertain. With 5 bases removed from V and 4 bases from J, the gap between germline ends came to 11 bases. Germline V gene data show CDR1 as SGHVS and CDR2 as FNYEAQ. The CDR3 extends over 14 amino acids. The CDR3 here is CASSGPGLTGELFF. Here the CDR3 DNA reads TGTGCCAGCAGCGGGCCGGGTCTCACCGGGGAGCTGTTTTTT.

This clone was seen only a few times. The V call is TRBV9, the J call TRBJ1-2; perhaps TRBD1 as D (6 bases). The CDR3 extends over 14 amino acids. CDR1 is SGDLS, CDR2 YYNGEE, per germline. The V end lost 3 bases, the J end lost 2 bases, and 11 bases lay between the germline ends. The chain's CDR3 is CASSGNRENYGYTF. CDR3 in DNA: TGTGCCAGCAGCGGCAACAGGGAAAACTATGGCTACACCTTC.

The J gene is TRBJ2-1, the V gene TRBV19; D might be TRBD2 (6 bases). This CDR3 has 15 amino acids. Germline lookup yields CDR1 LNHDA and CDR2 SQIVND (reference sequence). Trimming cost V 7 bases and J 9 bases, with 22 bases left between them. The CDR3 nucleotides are TGTGCCAGTAAATCGGGCGCGGGATCCGGAGGTGAGCAGTTCTTC. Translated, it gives CASKSGAGSGGEQFF. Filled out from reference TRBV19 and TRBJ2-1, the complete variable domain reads DGGITQSPKYLFRKEGQNVTLSCEQNLNHDAMYWYRQDPGQGLRLIYYSQIVNDFQKGDIAEGYSVSREKKESFPLTVTSAQKNPTAFYLCASKSGAGSGGEQFFGPGTRLTVL.

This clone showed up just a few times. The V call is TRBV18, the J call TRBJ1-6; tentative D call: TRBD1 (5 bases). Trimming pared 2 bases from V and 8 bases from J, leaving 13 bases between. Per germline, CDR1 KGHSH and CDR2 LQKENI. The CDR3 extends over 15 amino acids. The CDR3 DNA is TGTGCCAGCTCACCAAACAGGAATGGGGATTCACCCCTCCACTTT. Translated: CASSPNRNGDSPLHF.

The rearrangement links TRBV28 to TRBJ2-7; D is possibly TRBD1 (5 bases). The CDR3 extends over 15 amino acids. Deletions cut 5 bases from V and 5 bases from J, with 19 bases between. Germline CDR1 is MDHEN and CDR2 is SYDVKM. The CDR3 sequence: CASSPDSLGSHEQYF. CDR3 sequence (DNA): TGTGCCAGCAGTCCCGACAGCCTGGGCAGCCACGAGCAGTACTTC.

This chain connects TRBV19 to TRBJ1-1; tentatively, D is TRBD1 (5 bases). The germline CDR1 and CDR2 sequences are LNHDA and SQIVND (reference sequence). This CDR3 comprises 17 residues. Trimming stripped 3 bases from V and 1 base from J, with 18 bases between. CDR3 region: CASSIVSGSARNTEAFF. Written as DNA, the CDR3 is TGTGCCAGTAGTATTGTTTCAGGGTCCGCCAGGAACACTGAAGCTTTCTTT.

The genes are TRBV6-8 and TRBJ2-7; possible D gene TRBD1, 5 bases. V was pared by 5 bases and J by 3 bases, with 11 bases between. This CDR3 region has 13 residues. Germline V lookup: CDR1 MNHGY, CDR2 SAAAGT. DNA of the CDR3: TGTGCCAGCAGTAGGGGTGGCCTCTACGAGCAGTACTTC. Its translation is CASSRGGLYEQYF.

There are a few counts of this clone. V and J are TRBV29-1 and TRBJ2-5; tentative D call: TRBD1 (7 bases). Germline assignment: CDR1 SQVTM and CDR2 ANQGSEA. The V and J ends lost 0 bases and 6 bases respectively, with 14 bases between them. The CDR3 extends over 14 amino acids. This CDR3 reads CSVEDLAGGQTQYF. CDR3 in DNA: TGCAGCGTTGAAGATTTGGCAGGGGGGCAGACCCAGTACTTC.

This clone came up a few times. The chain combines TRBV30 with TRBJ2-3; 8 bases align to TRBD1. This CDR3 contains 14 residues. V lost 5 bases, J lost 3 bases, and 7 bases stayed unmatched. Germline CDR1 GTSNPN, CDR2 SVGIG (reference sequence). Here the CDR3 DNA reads TGTGCCTGGGGGACAGGACTTATGACAGATACGCAGTATTTT. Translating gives CAWGTGLMTDTQYF.

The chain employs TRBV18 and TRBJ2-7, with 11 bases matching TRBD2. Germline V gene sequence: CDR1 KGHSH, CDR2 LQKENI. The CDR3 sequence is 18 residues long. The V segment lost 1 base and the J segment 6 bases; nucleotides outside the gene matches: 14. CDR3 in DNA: TGTGCCAGCTCACCACGGACCGGTCCACTAGCGGGAGAGGGCGAGCAGTACTTC. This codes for CASSPRTGPLAGEGEQYF.

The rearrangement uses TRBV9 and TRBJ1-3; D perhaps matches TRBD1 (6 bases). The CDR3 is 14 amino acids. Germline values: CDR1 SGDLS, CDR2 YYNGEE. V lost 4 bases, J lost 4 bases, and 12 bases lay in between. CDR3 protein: CASSPPGVGNTIYF. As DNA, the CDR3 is TGTGCCAGCAGCCCCCCAGGGGTAGGAAACACCATATATTTT.

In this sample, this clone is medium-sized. CDR3 sequence (DNA): TGTGCCAGCAGCTCCCCGGGACAGGGAACCTACGAGCAGTACTTC. Encoded protein: CASSSPGQGTYEQYF. The chain recombines TRBV11-3 with TRBJ2-7; 9 bases are a match to TRBD1. Trimming took 4 bases from V and 2 from J; bases not matched to a gene: 6. The CDR3 consists of 15 residues. CDR1 and CDR2 (germline): SGHNT, YENEEA. Full variable domain (remainder filled in from reference TRBV11-3 and TRBJ2-7): EAGVVQSPRYKIIEKKQPVAFWCNPISGHNTLYWYLQNLGQGPELLIRYENEEAVDDSQLPKDRFSAERLKGVDSTLKIQPAELGDSAVYLCASSSPGQGTYEQYFGPGTRLTVT.

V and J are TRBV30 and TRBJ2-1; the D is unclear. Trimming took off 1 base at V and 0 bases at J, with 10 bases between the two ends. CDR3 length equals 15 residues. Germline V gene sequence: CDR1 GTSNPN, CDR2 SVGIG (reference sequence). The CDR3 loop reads CAWSAAATSYNEQFF. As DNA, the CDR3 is TGTGCCTGGAGTGCGGCCGCAACCTCCTACAATGAGCAGTTCTTC.

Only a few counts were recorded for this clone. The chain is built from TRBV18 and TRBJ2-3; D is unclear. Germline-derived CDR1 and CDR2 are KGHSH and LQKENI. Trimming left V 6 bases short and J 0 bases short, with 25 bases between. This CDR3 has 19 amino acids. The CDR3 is CASSHLLGSTTLSTDTQYF. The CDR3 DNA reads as TGTGCCAGCTCGCATCTCCTGGGCAGCACTACCCTAAGCACAGATACGCAGTATTTT.

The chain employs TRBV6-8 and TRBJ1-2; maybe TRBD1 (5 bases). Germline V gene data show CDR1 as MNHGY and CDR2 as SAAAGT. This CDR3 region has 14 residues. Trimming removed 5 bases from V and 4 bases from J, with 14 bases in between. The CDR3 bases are TGTGCCAGCAGTCGGGCGCAGGGAGTCTATGGCTACACCTTC. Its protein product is CASSRAQGVYGYTF.

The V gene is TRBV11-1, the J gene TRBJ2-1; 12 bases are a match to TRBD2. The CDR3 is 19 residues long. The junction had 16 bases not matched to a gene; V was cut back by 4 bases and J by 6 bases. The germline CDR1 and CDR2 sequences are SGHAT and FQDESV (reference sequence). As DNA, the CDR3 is TGTGCCAGCAGCTCCCCGGGAGGGGCTAGCGGGGGGGCTGTCAATGAGCAGTTCTTC. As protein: CASSSPGGASGGAVNEQFF.

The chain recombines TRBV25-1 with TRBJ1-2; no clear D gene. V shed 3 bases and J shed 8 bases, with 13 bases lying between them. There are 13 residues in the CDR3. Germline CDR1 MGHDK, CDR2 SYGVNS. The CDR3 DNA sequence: TGTGCCAGCAGTGAGGGCCTAAGCGGAGGCTACACCTTC. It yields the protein CASSEGLSGGYTF.

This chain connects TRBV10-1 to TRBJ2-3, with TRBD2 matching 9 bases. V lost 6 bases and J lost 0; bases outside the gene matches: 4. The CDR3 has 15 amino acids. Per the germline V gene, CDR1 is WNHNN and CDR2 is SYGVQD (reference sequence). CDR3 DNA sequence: TGCGCCAGCAGCGAACTAGCGGGTAGCACAGATACGCAGTATTTT. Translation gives CASSELAGSTDTQYF.

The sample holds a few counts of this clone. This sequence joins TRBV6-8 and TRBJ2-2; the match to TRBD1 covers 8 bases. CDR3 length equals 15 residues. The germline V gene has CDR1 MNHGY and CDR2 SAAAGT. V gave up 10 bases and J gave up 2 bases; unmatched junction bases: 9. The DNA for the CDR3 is TGTGCCATAAGAACAGGGGGAATAAACACCGGGGAGCTGTTTTTT. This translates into CAIRTGGINTGELFF.

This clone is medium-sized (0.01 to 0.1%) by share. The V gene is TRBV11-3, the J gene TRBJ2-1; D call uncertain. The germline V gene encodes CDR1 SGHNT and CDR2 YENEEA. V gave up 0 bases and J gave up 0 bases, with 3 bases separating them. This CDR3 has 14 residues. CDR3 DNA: TGTGCCAGCAGCTTAGAAGCCTCCTACAATGAGCAGTTCTTC. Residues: CASSLEASYNEQFF. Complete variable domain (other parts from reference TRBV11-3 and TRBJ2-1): EAGVVQSPRYKIIEKKQPVAFWCNPISGHNTLYWYLQNLGQGPELLIRYENEEAVDDSQLPKDRFSAERLKGVDSTLKIQPAELGDSAVYLCASSLEASYNEQFFGPGTRLTVL.

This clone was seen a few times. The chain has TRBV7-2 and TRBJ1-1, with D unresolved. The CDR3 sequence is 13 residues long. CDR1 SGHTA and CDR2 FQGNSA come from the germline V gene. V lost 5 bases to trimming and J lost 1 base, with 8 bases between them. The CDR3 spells CASSRGPNTEAFF. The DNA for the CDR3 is TGTGCCAGCAGCCGAGGGCCGAACACTGAAGCTTTCTTT.

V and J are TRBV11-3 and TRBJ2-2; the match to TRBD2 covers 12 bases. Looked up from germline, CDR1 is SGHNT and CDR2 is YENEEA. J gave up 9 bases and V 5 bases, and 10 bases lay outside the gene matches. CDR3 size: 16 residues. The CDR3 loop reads CASSAWTSGTSRELFF. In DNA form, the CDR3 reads TGTGCCAGCAGCGCCTGGACTAGCGGGACGTCTCGGGAGCTGTTTTTT.

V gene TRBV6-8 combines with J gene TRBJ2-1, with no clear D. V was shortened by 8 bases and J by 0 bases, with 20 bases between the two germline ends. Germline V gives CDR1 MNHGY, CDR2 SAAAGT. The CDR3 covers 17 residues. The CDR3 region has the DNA TGTGCCAGCCGTAGTGGGTCGCTCTCTCGCTCCTACAATGAGCAGTTCTTC. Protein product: CASRSGSLSRSYNEQFF.

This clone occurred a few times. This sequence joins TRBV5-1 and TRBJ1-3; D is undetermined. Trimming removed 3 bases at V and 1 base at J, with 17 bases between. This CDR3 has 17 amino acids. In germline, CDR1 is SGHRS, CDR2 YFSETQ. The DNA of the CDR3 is TGCGCCAGCAGCTCCTTGGCCACTCGGGGATCTGGAAACACCATATATTTT. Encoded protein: CASSSLATRGSGNTIYF. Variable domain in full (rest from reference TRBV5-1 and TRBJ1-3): KAGVTQTPRYLIKTRGQQVTLSCSPISGHRSVSWYQQTPGQGLQFLFEYFSETQRNKGNFPGRFSGRQFSNSRSEMNVSTLELGDSALYLCASSSLATRGSGNTIYFGEGSWLTVV.